The 25 T cell receptor beta chains presented below share a single source sample, sequenced in a study of blood T cell repertoires in COVID-19. Data came from immunoSEQ multiplex PCR; TCRdb stores just in-frame clones and leaves some out. The table shows about 210,000 clones, with approximately 90% occurring only once. Sequencing was carried out using peripheral blood. These receptors were collected from a man in his thirties or forties with acute or convalescent COVID-19.

V gene TRBV6-4 combines with J gene TRBJ1-2, with a tentative D call TRBD1 (6 bases). CDR1 MRHNA and CDR2 SNTAGT come from the germline V gene. The length of the CDR3 is 15 residues. V gave up 0 bases and J gave up 2 bases, with 10 bases separating them. The CDR3 DNA reads as TGTGCCAGCAGTGACTCGATAGGGGGAAACTATGGCTACACCTTC. Its translation is CASSDSIGGNYGYTF.

In this sample, this clone turned up once. This rearrangement joins TRBV28 to TRBJ2-7; 13 bases fit TRBD2. This CDR3 has 16 residues. From germline, CDR1 is MDHEN and CDR2 SYDVKM. With V trimmed by 6 bases and J by 2 bases, 7 bases remained unmatched. The CDR3 DNA follows: TGTGCCAGCAGCGTCTTACTAGCGGGAGGGACCTACGAGCAGTACTTC. Protein: CASSVLLAGGTYEQYF.

The chain has TRBV10-1 and TRBJ2-2, with TRBD2 matching 7 bases. The germline gives CDR1 WNHNN, CDR2 SYGVQD (reference sequence). J lost 6 bases, V lost 4 bases, and 5 bases had no gene match. The CDR3 is made up of 14 amino acids. CDR3 protein: CASSAPGGSGELFF. In nucleotides, the CDR3 is TGCGCCAGCAGTGCCCCCGGGGGGTCCGGGGAGCTGTTTTTT.

This chain links TRBV5-4 with TRBJ1-2, with 7 bases identical to TRBD1. The CDR3 is 12 residues long. Germline-derived CDR1 and CDR2 are SGHNT and YYREEE (reference sequence). The junction had 10 bases not matched to a gene; V was cut back by 4 bases and J by 13 bases. The CDR3 sequence is CASSGRDSYATF. The CDR3 DNA follows: TGTGCCAGCAGCGGCCGGGACAGCTATGCCACCTTC.

This clone has a single count. V is TRBV5-5 and J is TRBJ2-7; 8 nucleotides match TRBD1. Unmatched junction bases numbered 6, after V lost 0 bases and J lost 7 bases. The CDR3 length is 14 residues. The germline V gene has CDR1 SGHKS and CDR2 YYEKEE (reference sequence). The CDR3 sequence is CASSLADRVGEQYF. In nucleotides, the CDR3 is TGTGCCAGCAGCTTGGCGGACAGGGTGGGGGAGCAGTACTTC.

The chain combines TRBV19 with TRBJ1-2, with TRBD1 matching over 7 bases. The J segment lost 6 bases and the V segment lost 7 bases, leaving 14 bases of the junction unmatched. Germline values: CDR1 LNHDA, CDR2 SQIVND (reference sequence). The CDR3 contains 15 residues. DNA of the CDR3: TGTGCCAGTATCCCAGGCCCGGGACAGTTTAATGGCTACACCTTC. Translated: CASIPGPGQFNGYTF.

This chain joins TRBV2 and TRBJ2-2; D possibly corresponds to TRBD2 (5 bases). The CDR3 length is 12 residues. Germline-derived CDR1 and CDR2 are SNHLY and FYNNEI. With 6 bases removed from V and 13 bases from J, the gap between germline ends came to 15 bases. The CDR3: CASSGERSMLFF. DNA of the CDR3: TGTGCCAGCAGCGGGGAGCGTTCCATGCTGTTTTTT. The whole variable domain, remainder taken from reference TRBV2 and TRBJ2-2, is EPEVTQTPSHQVTQMGQEVILRCVPISNHLYFYWYRQILGQKVEFLVSFYNNEISEKSEIFDDQFSVERPDGSNFTLKIRSTKLEDSAMYFCASSGERSMLFFGEGSRLTVL.

Note on this clone: An end of the junction differs from the germline gene, which may be a read error. This rearrangement joins TRBV2 to TRBJ2-5; TRBD2 matches 7 bases. Germline V gene sequence: CDR1 SNHLY, CDR2 FYNNEI. The CDR3 contains 13 residues. CDR3 protein: CASSGGSQETQYF. As DNA, the CDR3 is TGTGCCAGTAGTGGCGGGAGCCAAGAGACCCAGTACTTC.

CDR3 in DNA: TGTGCCAGCAGCTCGCTAGGACAGGGGGGCGAAAAACTGTTTTTT. This encodes CASSSLGQGGEKLFF. This chain uses TRBV11-2 with TRBJ1-4; 10 bases fit TRBD1. The CDR3 extends over 15 amino acids. After removal of 4 bases from V and 8 bases from J, the junction contained 7 bases not matched to a gene. In germline, CDR1 is SGHAT, CDR2 FQNNGV.

The V and J genes are TRBV7-2 and TRBJ1-2; possible D gene TRBD1, 6 bases. CDR3 length equals 13 residues. Trimming stripped 1 base from V and 8 bases from J, with 11 bases between. The germline gives CDR1 SGHTA, CDR2 FQGNSA. CDR3 coding DNA: TGTGCCAGCAGCTTAGGAGGGGGTCGCGGCTACACCTTC. The encoded protein is CASSLGGGRGYTF.

V gene TRBV14 combines with J gene TRBJ1-1; no definite D call. The CDR3 runs to 16 residues. With 4 bases removed from V and 3 bases from J, the gap between germline ends came to 18 bases. The germline V gene encodes CDR1 SGHDN and CDR2 FVKESK. The CDR3 DNA reads as TGTGCCAGCAGCCCTCCCTTAGGGAGAGGAGACACTGAAGCTTTCTTT. Translated, it gives CASSPPLGRGDTEAFF. The full variable domain, with the rest looked up from reference TRBV14 and TRBJ1-1, is EAGVTQFPSHSVIEKGQTVTLRCDPISGHDNLYWYRRVMGKEIKFLLHFVKESKQDESGMPNNRFLAERTGGTYSTLKVQPAELEDSGVYFCASSPPLGRGDTEAFFGQGTRLTVV.

This chain links TRBV2 with TRBJ1-6, with D maybe TRBD1 (5 bases). The ends were cut back, 7 bases at V and 7 bases at J, with 14 bases in the middle. CDR1 is SNHLY, CDR2 FYNNEI, per germline. This CDR3 has 14 residues. CDR3 amino acids: CASNMQGRNSPLHF. DNA for the CDR3: TGTGCCAGCAACATGCAGGGCAGGAATTCACCCCTCCACTTT.

V gene TRBV19 combines with J gene TRBJ2-2, with 8 bases lining up with TRBD1. CDR1 and CDR2 from the germline V gene are LNHDA and SQIVND (reference sequence). V lost 4 bases, J lost 0 bases, and 7 bases stayed unmatched. The CDR3 sequence is 17 residues long. CDR3 sequence: CASSTGQGTANTGELFF. DNA for the CDR3: TGTGCCAGTAGTACTGGACAGGGCACCGCGAACACCGGGGAGCTGTTTTTT.

The rearrangement joins TRBV9 to TRBJ1-1, with D maybe TRBD1 (6 bases). V gave up 3 bases and J gave up 8 bases, with 17 bases separating them. The CDR3 sequence is 14 residues long. CDR1 SGDLS and CDR2 YYNGEE come from the germline V gene. CDR3 DNA sequence: TGTGCCAGCAGCGCTTCCGCAATCACAGGGGAAGCTTTCTTT. Translated, it gives CASSASAITGEAFF.

The chain has TRBV28 and TRBJ1-3; D uncertain. CDR3 length: 15 residues. V lost 2 bases and J 0 bases, leaving 8 bases between the germline ends. CDR1 and CDR2 (germline): MDHEN, SYDVKM. CDR3 amino acids: CASSLILGSGNTIYF. The CDR3 DNA reads as TGTGCCAGCAGTTTAATTCTCGGCTCTGGAAACACCATATATTTT.

The chain carries TRBV19 and TRBJ1-2; the D is unclear. V was cut by 3 bases and J by 6 bases, with 17 bases left in between. Germline lookup yields CDR1 LNHDA and CDR2 SQIVND (reference sequence). The CDR3 sequence is 15 residues long. CDR3 residues: CASSIQVARSDGYTF. The CDR3 DNA is TGTGCCAGTAGTATCCAAGTGGCCAGGTCAGATGGCTACACCTTC.

The rearrangement links TRBV14 to TRBJ2-3; 8 bases match TRBD1. V lost 5 bases, J lost 4 bases, and 8 bases stayed unmatched. The germline V gene encodes CDR1 SGHDN and CDR2 FVKESK. This CDR3 region has 15 residues. CDR3 in DNA: TGTGCCAGCAGCAAAGCGACAGGGGAAGCAGATACGCAGTATTTT. Protein sequence: CASSKATGEADTQYF.

This sequence joins TRBV24-1 and TRBJ1-6; the D is unclear. There are 14 residues in the CDR3. The V end lost 3 bases, the J end lost 8 bases, and 10 bases lay between the germline ends. Per germline, CDR1 KGHDR and CDR2 SFDVKD. The DNA of the CDR3 is TGTGCCACCAGTGATCGGGGTAGTGATTCACCCCTCCACTTT. It is translated as CATSDRGSDSPLHF.

The V gene is TRBV2, the J gene TRBJ2-1; 9 bases are shared with TRBD1. V lost 4 bases to trimming and J lost 2 bases; unmatched junction nucleotides: 3. Germline CDR1 reads SNHLY; CDR2 reads FYNNEI. The CDR3 is 15 amino acids. The CDR3 nucleotides are TGTGCCAGCAGTGCCCGACAGGGGGCCTACAATGAGCAGTTCTTC. Amino acids: CASSARQGAYNEQFF.

The chain carries TRBV28 and TRBJ2-1, with D unclear. The V and J ends lost 0 bases and 6 bases respectively, with 6 bases between them. This CDR3 spans 13 amino acids. From germline, CDR1 is MDHEN and CDR2 SYDVKM. CDR3 bases: TGTGCCAGCAGTTTATGGCTATTCAATGAGCAGTTCTTC. Translating it yields CASSLWLFNEQFF.

The chain couples TRBV2 to TRBJ1-1, with D possibly TRBD1 on 5 matching bases. This CDR3 comprises 12 residues. Trimming shortened V by 4 bases and J by 6 bases, and 9 bases separated the two germline ends. Germline CDR1 and CDR2: SNHLY and FYNNEI. CDR3 protein: CASSAEGPEAFF. Here the CDR3 DNA reads TGTGCCAGCAGTGCGGAGGGACCTGAAGCTTTCTTT.

The V and J genes are TRBV6-1 and TRBJ1-5, with 12 positions matching TRBD1. CDR1 and CDR2 from the germline V gene are MNHNS and SASEGT. This CDR3 is 19 amino acids long. The J segment lost 1 base and the V segment lost 2 bases, leaving 9 bases of the junction unmatched. As DNA, the CDR3 is TGTGCCAGCAGTGAATTTCCGGGACAGGGGGCTGGAAGCAATCAGCCCCAGCATTTT. Translation gives CASSEFPGQGAGSNQPQHF.

The chain is built from TRBV6-6 and TRBJ2-7, with D unresolved. Trimming left V 4 bases short and J 3 bases short, with 16 bases between. This CDR3 contains 15 residues. Per germline, CDR1 MNHNY and CDR2 SVGAGI (reference sequence). This CDR3 is CASSSLRGPNYEQYF. The CDR3 region has the DNA TGTGCCAGCAGTTCCCTCCGTGGGCCCAACTACGAGCAGTACTTC.

The chain couples TRBV11-2 to TRBJ1-2, with TRBD1 identical over 9 bases. Germline assignment: CDR1 SGHAT and CDR2 FQNNGV. Trimming at V came to 5 bases and at J to 3 bases, leaving 7 bases not matched to a gene. The CDR3 runs 15 residues. The CDR3 loop reads CASSPPGTGHYGYTF. The CDR3 coding sequence is TGTGCCAGCAGCCCACCCGGGACAGGGCACTATGGCTACACCTTC.

This rearrangement joins TRBV5-1 to TRBJ1-4; maybe TRBD1 (5 bases). Germline V gene sequence: CDR1 SGHRS, CDR2 YFSETQ. CDR3 length: 18 residues. The V gene lost 4 bases and the J gene lost 4 bases, with 23 bases spanning the gap. In DNA, the CDR3 is TGCGCCAGCAGCCGCGGGACTCCCCTGAGTGTTAGTAATGAAAAACTGTTTTTT. Protein product: CASSRGTPLSVSNEKLFF.